The next 6 T cell receptor beta chains were all read from a single sample in a study of CD8 T cells in Susac syndrome. Reverse transcription of 0.5 to 1 ug RNA used random hexamers. A single record per CDR3 protein comes from TCRdb applying MiXCR to the immunoSEQ multiplex PCR reads. The sample comprises more than 200,000 distinct CDR3 sequences, 92% of which are singletons, and about 0.13% rests with the top ten. The sequencing input was CD8+ T cells from PBMCs. The source of these receptors is a human donor with multiple sclerosis.

The chain combines TRBV7-8 with TRBJ1-6; D uncertain. The CDR3 extends over 15 amino acids. Trimming stripped 1 base from V and 5 bases from J, with 9 bases between. Germline loops: CDR1 SGHVS, CDR2 FQNEAQ. CDR3 bases: TGTGCCAGCAGCTTAGAGGCTGGGGATAATTCACCCCTCCACTTT. It translates to CASSLEAGDNSPLHF.

The genes are TRBV4-3 and TRBJ2-1, with D possibly being TRBD1 (5 bases). There are 17 residues in the CDR3. The germline CDR1 and CDR2 sequences are LGHNA and YSLEER. Trimming removed 1 base from V and 7 bases from J, with 20 bases in between. The CDR3 DNA reads TGCGCCAGCAGCCAAGGCCCGGTGAGAAGGGGAAAAAATGAGCAGTTCTTC. Its translation is CASSQGPVRRGKNEQFF.

J is TRBJ1-4 and V is TRBV6-1, with TRBD1 as a possible D gene (5 bases). V was clipped by 1 base and J by 6 bases, with 15 bases between them. The CDR3 has 16 residues. CDR1 is MNHNS and CDR2 is SASEGT in the germline V gene. Here the CDR3 reads CASSEGYWLGDEKLFF. As DNA, the CDR3 is TGTGCCAGCAGTGAAGGGTACTGGTTGGGGGATGAAAAACTGTTTTTT.

The rearrangement links TRBV27 to TRBJ2-5; D is perhaps TRBD1 (5 bases). The CDR3 totals 13 residues. Trimming took 6 bases from V and 4 from J, leaving 12 bases between them. Germline V gene sequence: CDR1 MNHEY, CDR2 SMNVEV (reference sequence). The CDR3 bases are TGTGCCAGCAGCCACCTAAGGGGAGAGACCCAGTACTTC. Its protein is CASSHLRGETQYF.

This chain joins TRBV9 and TRBJ1-2; the match to TRBD1 covers 11 bases. CDR1 is SGDLS, CDR2 YYNGEE, per germline. The CDR3 is 18 amino acids. The junction had 16 bases not matched to a gene; V was cut back by 4 bases and J by 5 bases. The CDR3 DNA sequence: TGTGCCAGCAGCCCAACCTCGAATCCGGGACAGGGGGTTTATGGCTACACCTTC. This gives the protein CASSPTSNPGQGVYGYTF.

V usage is TRBV24-1 and J usage is TRBJ2-1; the match to TRBD1 covers 7 bases. V shed 4 bases and J 6 bases; nucleotides not matched to a gene: 5. The germline V gene has CDR1 KGHDR and CDR2 SFDVKD. The CDR3 consists of 14 residues. The DNA for the CDR3 is TGTGCCACCAGTGACGGGGACAGCTTCAATGAGCAGTTCTTC. Residues: CATSDGDSFNEQFF.